This TCR beta chain was obtained from a study of control samples from healthy donors and cancer patients. The repertoire was sequenced with immunoSEQ multiplex PCR; TCRdb's copy has only in-frame clones and lacks some. The sample has around 170,000 clones, 85% to 90% seen once; the top ten hold 4.5% to 6%. This clone was picked up a small number of times. The CDR3 has 11 residues. Trimming cost V 9 bases and J 5 bases, with 7 bases left between them. Per germline, CDR1 SEHNR and CDR2 FQNEAQ (reference sequence). The specimen sequenced was blood. The chain recombines TRBV7-9 with TRBJ2-2; D call uncertain. This clonotype was obtained from a woman in her 30s in good health. In nucleotides, the CDR3 is TGTGCCAGTTACCAGACCGGGGAGCTGTTTTTT. Translated, it gives CASYQTGELFF.